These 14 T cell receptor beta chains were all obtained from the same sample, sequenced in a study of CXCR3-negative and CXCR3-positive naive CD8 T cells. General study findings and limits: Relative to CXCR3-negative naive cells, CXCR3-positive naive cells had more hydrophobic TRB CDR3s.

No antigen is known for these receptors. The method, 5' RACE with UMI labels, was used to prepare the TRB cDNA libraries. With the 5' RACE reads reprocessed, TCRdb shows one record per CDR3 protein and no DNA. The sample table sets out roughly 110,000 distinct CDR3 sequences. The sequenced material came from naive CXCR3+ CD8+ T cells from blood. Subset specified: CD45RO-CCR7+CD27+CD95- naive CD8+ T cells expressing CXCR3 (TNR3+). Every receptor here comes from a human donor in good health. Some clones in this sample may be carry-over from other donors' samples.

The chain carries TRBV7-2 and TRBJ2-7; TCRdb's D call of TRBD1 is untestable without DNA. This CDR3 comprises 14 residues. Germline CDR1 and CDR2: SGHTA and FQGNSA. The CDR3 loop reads CASSSPGQVYEQYF.

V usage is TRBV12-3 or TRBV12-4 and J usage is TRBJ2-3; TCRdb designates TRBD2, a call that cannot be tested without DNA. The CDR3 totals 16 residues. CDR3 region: CASSSGLAGSTDTQYF.

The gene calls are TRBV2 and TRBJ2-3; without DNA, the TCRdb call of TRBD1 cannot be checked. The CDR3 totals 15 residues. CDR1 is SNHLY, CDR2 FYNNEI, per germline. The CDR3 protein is CATPGDWGGTDTQYF.

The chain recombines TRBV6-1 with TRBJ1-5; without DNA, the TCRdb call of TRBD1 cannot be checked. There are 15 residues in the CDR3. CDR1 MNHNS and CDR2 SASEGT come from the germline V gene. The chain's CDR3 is CASSEEGEIRQPQHF.

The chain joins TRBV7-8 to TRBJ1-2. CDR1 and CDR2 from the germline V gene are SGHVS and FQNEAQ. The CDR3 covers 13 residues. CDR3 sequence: CASSLSGELGYTF.

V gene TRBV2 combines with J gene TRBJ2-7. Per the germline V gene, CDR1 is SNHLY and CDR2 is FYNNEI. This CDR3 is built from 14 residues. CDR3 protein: CASSASVGPYEQYF. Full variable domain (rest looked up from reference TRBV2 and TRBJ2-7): EPEVTQTPSHQVTQMGQEVILRCVPISNHLYFYWYRQILGQKVEFLVSFYNNEISEKSEIFDDQFSVERPDGSNFTLKIRSTKLEDSAMYFCASSASVGPYEQYFGPGTRLTVT.

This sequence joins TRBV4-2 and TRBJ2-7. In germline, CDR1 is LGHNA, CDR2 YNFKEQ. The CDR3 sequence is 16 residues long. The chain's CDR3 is CASSQAAGRYSYEQYF.

The CDR3 is CSVFSEAKRGGYTF. The chain has TRBV29-1 and TRBJ1-2. The CDR3 has 14 amino acids. Germline V gene sequence: CDR1 SQVTM, CDR2 ANQGSEA.

CDR3 sequence: CASSLSGTTGELFF. The chain joins TRBV6-5 to TRBJ2-2. The CDR3 loop spans 14 amino acids. Germline CDR1 reads MNHEY; CDR2 reads SVGAGI.

The CDR3 loop is CASSTEYWVNQPQHF. The gene calls are TRBV7-6 and TRBJ1-5. In germline, CDR1 is SGHVS, CDR2 FNYEAQ. The CDR3 consists of 15 residues.

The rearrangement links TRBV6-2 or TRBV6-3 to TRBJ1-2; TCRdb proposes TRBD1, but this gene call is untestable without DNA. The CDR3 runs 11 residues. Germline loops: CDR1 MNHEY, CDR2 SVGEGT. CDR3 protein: CASSSGYGYTF.

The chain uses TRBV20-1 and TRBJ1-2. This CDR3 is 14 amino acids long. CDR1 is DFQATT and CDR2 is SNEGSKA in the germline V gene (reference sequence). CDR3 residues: CSARDQDSEYGYTF.

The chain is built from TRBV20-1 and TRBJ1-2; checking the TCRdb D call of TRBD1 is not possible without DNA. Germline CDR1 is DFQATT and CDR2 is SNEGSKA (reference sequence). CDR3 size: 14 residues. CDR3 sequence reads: CSSPSTGFLFGYTF.

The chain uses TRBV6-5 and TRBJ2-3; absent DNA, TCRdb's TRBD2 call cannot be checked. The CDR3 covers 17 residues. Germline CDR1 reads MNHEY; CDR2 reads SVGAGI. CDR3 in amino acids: CASSTRIGAVSTDTQYF.